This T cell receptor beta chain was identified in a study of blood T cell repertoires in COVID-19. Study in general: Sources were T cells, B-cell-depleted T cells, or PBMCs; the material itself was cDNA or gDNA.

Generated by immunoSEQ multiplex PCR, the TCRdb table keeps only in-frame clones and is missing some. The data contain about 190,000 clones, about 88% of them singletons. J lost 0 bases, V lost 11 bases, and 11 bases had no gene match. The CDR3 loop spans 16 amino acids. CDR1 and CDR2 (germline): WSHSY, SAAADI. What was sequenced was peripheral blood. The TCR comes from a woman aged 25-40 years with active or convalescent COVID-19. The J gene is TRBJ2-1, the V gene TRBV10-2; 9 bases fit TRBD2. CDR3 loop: CAVSAGLAVSYNEQFF. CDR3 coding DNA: TGCGCCGTCAGCGCGGGACTAGCCGTCTCCTACAATGAGCAGTTCTTC.